The 9 T cell receptor beta chains below all came from one sample that was sequenced in a study of blood T cell repertoires in COVID-19. The table came from immunoSEQ multiplex PCR; TCRdb's copy has only in-frame clones and leaves some out. Found here are about 99,000 clones, around 90% of them singletons; the top ten hold more than 4.5%. Sequenced material: peripheral blood. The receptor source for this set is a human donor in a cohort sampled during active COVID-19.

The genes are TRBV27 and TRBJ1-4, with 7 bases lining up with TRBD1. Per germline, CDR1 MNHEY and CDR2 SMNVEV (reference sequence). The CDR3 has 16 residues. V lost 5 bases and J lost 5; bases outside the gene matches: 11. The CDR3: CASSGTSTGQNEKLFF. CDR3 DNA: TGTGCCAGCAGTGGAACCTCGACAGGGCAGAATGAAAAACTGTTTTTT. Variable domain in full (rest from reference TRBV27 and TRBJ1-4): EAQVTQNPRYLITVTGKKLTVTCSQNMNHEYMSWYRQDPGLGLRQIYYSMNVEVTDKGDVPEGYKVSRKEKRNFPLILESPSPNQTSLYFCASSGTSTGQNEKLFFGSGTQLSVL.

The rearrangement joins TRBV5-6 to TRBJ1-5; no firm D call. Germline CDR1 reads SGHDT; CDR2 reads YYEEEE. CDR3 length: 13 amino acids. With 1 base removed from V and 6 bases from J, the gap between germline ends came to 8 bases. The CDR3 coding sequence is TGTGCCAGCAGCTTGAGCGCTTTTCAGCCCCAGCATTTT. This sequence encodes CASSLSAFQPQHF.

CDR3 coding DNA: TGTGCCAGCAGGGGGAGAGGGGGCAATGAGCAGTTCTTC. Translating gives CASRGRGGNEQFF. The chain combines TRBV6-5 with TRBJ2-1, with D perhaps TRBD1 (6 bases). Germline-derived CDR1 and CDR2 are MNHEY and SVGAGI. Deletions cut 6 bases from V and 6 bases from J, with 12 bases between. The CDR3 sequence is 13 residues long.

V gene TRBV6-2 or TRBV6-3 combines with J gene TRBJ2-7, with D tentatively TRBD1 (6 bases). Per the germline V gene, CDR1 is MNHEY and CDR2 is SVGEGT. V was trimmed by 6 bases and J by 6 bases, leaving 24 bases between them. The CDR3 runs 16 residues. CDR3 residues: CASSVRDNEPEIEQYF. The CDR3 DNA follows: TGTGCCAGCAGCGTCCGGGACAACGAACCGGAAATCGAGCAGTACTTC.

On this clone: No DNA is shown, since the ends of the CDR3 on it are uncertain; the CDR3 is the one TCRdb lists. The chain joins TRBV21-1 to TRBJ1-6; TRBD1, as called in the table, went unchecked against the DNA. TRBV21-1 is an annotated pseudogene. The CDR3 length is 17 residues, termini included. CDR3: CASSKVARGSYNSPLHF.

The rearrangement links TRBV28 to TRBJ1-5, with 9 bases lining up with TRBD1. This CDR3 has 15 residues. Germline V gives CDR1 MDHEN, CDR2 SYDVKM. V gave up 6 bases and J gave up 7 bases; unmatched junction bases: 10. Here the CDR3 DNA reads TGTGCCAGCAGCTCCTACAGGGGGCGCGTCCAGCCCCAGCATTTT. It specifies CASSSYRGRVQPQHF.

This rearrangement joins TRBV6-5 to TRBJ2-1, with 8 nucleotides matching TRBD2. CDR1 and CDR2 from the germline V gene are MNHEY and SVGAGI. This CDR3 spans 15 amino acids. V dropped 6 bases and J dropped 1; count of bases not matched to a gene: 5. Here the CDR3 DNA reads TGTGCCAGCAGGGCCGGGACTAGATCCTACAATGAGCAGTTCTTC. Its translation is CASRAGTRSYNEQFF.

The chain has TRBV6-6 and TRBJ1-2, with D possibly TRBD1 on 6 matching bases. The V end lost 6 bases, the J end lost 0 bases, and 14 bases lay between the germline ends. Germline-derived CDR1 and CDR2 are MNHNY and SVGAGI (reference sequence). This CDR3 has 15 amino acids. The CDR3 protein is CASSPRQVSNYGYTF. CDR3 sequence (DNA): TGTGCCAGCAGCCCAAGACAGGTTTCTAACTATGGCTACACCTTC.

V is TRBV5-1 and J is TRBJ2-2, with 14 bases fitting TRBD2. This CDR3 comprises 15 residues. In germline, CDR1 is SGHRS, CDR2 YFSETQ. With V trimmed by 3 bases and J by 6 bases, 1 base remained unmatched. CDR3 sequence reads: CASSSGLAGAGELFF. The CDR3 coding sequence is TGCGCCAGCAGCTCGGGACTAGCGGGAGCCGGGGAGCTGTTTTTT.